This TCR beta chain was observed in a study of Graves' ophthalmopathy and Graves' hyperthyroidism. Whole-study results and caveats: The majority of expanded thyroid clonotypes above 0.001 frequency also occurred in blood.

The table lists this clonotype with a count of one. Its antigen is undetermined. Per germline, CDR1 DFQATT and CDR2 SNEGSKA (reference sequence). Deletions cut 6 bases from V and 0 bases from J, with 6 bases between. This CDR3 region has 13 residues. As the template, RNA transcripts were used to amplify TCR beta CDR3 regions. In the first round, RT-PCR was carried out with HTBI primers, and a multiplex PCR formed the second round. TCRdb fed the multiplex PCR reads into MiXCR, producing one record per CDR3 protein. Of around 1,200,000 distinct CDR3 sequences in the sample, about 35% are singletons; the top ten hold roughly 10%. Newly diagnosed, the hyperthyroidism patients had under 2 months' duration and were aged 18 to 65. Pregnant or lactating patients and those with other autoimmune diseases or uncontrolled infections were excluded.

Sequencing was carried out using peripheral blood or thyroid tissue (not recorded which). The chain couples TRBV20-1 to TRBJ2-6; no reliable D call. The TCR was taken from an adult man with Graves' hyperthyroidism. The CDR3 DNA sequence: TGCAGTGCCCCCCCCTCTGGGGCCAACGTCCTGACTTTC. It specifies CSAPPSGANVLTF.